The entry below describes one TCR beta chain. The entry originates in a study of blood T cell repertoires in COVID-19. Study members were between about 18 and 100 years old and lived in 20 to 25 US regions. Participants had their cohort set by participant-reported clinical history. Repertoires were generated with immunoSEQ multiplex PCR, while TCRdb's copy carries only in-frame clones and drops some. The table shows 270,000 or so clones, with about 85% occurring only once. This clonotype was obtained from a woman in her fifties or sixties who had been exposed to COVID-19. Sequencing was performed on PBMCs or T cells enriched from blood (not recorded which).

The CDR3 sequence is CASSKYNIQGGISYNSPLHF. Written as DNA, the CDR3 is TGTGCCAGCAGCAAATATAACATTCAAGGGGGCATCTCCTATAATTCACCCCTCCACTTT. This rearrangement joins TRBV21-1 to TRBJ1-6; TRBD1 is taken as the D call from the table, unchecked against the DNA. TRBV21-1 is a listed pseudogene. CDR3 length: 20 residues.